This T cell receptor beta chain was recovered during a study of blood T cell repertoires in COVID-19. Study at large: Samples representing acute and convalescent COVID-19 were sourced from the United States, Italy and Spain.

Sequencing was performed with immunoSEQ multiplex PCR; in TCRdb, only in-frame clones are kept and a portion is missing. This repertoire shows about 89,000 clones, roughly 80% found once; its top ten account for under 55%. This CDR3 spans 15 amino acids. Germline CDR1 and CDR2: SGHNT and YYREEE (reference sequence). Trimming at V came to 4 bases and at J to 5 bases, leaving 11 bases not matched to a gene. Sequenced input: peripheral blood. This sequence originates from a human donor in a cohort sampled during active COVID-19. J is TRBJ2-5 and V is TRBV5-4; 7 nucleotides line up with TRBD2. In DNA, the CDR3 is TGTGCCAGCAGCAAAAAGGGACTACCAGGGGAGACCCAGTACTTC. As protein: CASSKKGLPGETQYF.